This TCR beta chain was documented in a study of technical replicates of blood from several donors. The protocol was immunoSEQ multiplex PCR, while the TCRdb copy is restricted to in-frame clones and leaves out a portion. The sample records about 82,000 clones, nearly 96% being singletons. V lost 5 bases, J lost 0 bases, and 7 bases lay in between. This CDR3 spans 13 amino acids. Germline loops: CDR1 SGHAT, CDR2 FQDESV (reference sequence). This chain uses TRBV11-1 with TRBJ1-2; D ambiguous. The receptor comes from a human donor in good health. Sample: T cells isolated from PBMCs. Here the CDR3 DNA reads TGTGCCAGCAGCGTCACGGCTAACTATGGCTACACCTTC. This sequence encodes CASSVTANYGYTF.